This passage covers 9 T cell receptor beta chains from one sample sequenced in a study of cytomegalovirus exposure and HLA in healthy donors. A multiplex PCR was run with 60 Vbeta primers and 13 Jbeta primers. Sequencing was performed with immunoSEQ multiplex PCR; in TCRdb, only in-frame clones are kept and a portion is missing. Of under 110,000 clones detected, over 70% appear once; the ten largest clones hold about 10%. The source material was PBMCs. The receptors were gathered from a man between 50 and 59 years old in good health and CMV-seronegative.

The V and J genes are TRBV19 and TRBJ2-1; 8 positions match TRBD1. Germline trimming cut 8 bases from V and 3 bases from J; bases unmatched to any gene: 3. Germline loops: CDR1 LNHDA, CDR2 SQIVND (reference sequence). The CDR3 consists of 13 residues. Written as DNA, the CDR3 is TGTGCCAGTGAGGACAGGGTCTACAATGAGCAGTTCTTC. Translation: CASEDRVYNEQFF.

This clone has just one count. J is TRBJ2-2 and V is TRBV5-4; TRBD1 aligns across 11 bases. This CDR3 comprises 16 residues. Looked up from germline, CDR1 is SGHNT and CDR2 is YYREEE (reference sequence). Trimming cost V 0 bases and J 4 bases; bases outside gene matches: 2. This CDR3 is CASSLGDRGGTGELFF. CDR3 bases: TGTGCCAGCAGCTTGGGGGACAGGGGGGGCACCGGGGAGCTGTTTTTT.

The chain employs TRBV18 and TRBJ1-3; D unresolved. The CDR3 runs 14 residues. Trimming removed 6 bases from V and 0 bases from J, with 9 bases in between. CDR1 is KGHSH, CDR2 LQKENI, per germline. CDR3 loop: CASSAESSGNTIYF. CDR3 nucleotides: TGTGCCAGCTCGGCAGAAAGCTCTGGAAACACCATATATTTT.

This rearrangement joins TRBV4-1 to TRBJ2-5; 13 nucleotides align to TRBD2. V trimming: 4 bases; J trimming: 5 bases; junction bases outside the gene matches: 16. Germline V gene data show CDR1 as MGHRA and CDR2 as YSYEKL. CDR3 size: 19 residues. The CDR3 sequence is CASSPRGGTSGAGWETQYF. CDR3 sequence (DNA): TGCGCCAGCAGCCCCAGGGGAGGGACTAGCGGGGCCGGGTGGGAGACCCAGTACTTC.

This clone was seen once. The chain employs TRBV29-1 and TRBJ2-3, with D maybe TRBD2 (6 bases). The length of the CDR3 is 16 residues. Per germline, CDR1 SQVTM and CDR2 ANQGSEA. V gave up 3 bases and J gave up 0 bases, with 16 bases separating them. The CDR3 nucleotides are TGCAGCGTTGACGACGGGCTAGCGTCTAGCACAGATACGCAGTATTTT. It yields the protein CSVDDGLASSTDTQYF.

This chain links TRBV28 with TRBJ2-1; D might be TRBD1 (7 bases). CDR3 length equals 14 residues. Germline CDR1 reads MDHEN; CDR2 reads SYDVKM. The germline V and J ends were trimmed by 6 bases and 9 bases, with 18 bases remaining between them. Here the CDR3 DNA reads TGTGCCAGCAGGCCTCAGGGGGGCGAAGGTGAGCAGTTCTTC. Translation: CASRPQGGEGEQFF.

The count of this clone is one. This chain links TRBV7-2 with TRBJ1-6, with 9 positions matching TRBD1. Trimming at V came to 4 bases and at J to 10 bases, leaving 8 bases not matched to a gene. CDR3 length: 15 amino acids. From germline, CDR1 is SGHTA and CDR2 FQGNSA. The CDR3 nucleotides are TGTGCCAGCAGCTACAGGACAGGGGAGGGATCACCCCTCCACTTT. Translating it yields CASSYRTGEGSPLHF.

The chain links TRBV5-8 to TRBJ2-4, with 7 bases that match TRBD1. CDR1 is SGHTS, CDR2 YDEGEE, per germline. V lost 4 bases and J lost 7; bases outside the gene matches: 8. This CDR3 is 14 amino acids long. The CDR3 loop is CASSMAGGPNIQYF. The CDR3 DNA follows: TGTGCCAGCAGCATGGCAGGGGGACCGAACATTCAGTACTTC.

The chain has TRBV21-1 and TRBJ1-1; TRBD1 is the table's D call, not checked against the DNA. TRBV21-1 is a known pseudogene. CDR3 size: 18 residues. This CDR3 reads CASSNCPGQGHPNTEAFF. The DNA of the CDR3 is TGTGCCAGCAGCAACTGCCCGGGACAGGGACACCCGAACACTGAAGCTTTCTTT.